This TCR beta chain emerged from a study of CD4+ T cells in melanoma. Regarding this clone: Antigen specificity is unknown.

Sequenced by immunoSEQ multiplex PCR; TCRdb stores in-frame clones only, minus some. This sample carries about 110,000 clones, about 92% of them seen once, and the ten largest clones take 3.3%. Regarding the study as a whole: CD8+ T cell, macrophage and B cell function reportedly correlated with neoantigen-specific CD4+ T cells. Reportedly, melanoma neoantigen-specific CD4+ T cells showed varied differentiation states.

This CDR3 contains 14 residues. The V gene lost 0 bases and the J gene lost 3 bases, with 9 bases spanning the gap. Germline V CDR1 and CDR2: SGDLS, YYNGEE. This sequence originates from a human donor with melanoma. J is TRBJ1-1 and V is TRBV9; D call uncertain. Input material: peripheral blood. The CDR3 reads CASSVVEGDTEAFF. The CDR3, as DNA: TGTGCCAGCAGCGTAGTAGAGGGAGACACTGAAGCTTTCTTT.